This is a list of T cell receptor beta chains from one sample in a study of CD4+ T cells in melanoma. Clones were read by immunoSEQ multiplex PCR, and TCRdb kept only the in-frame ones, dropping some. The table records 10,000 or so clones, about 66% of them present only once. The sequencing sample was made of cells from a culture (not recorded whether cultured in vitro). These receptors came from a human donor with melanoma. CDR3s leave out the opening cysteine and the closing phenylalanine or tryptophan. A D gene is named only where the DNA matches it firmly.

V,D,J,CDR3
TRBV9,.,TRBJ2-1,ASSDIIGGGVISSYNEQF
TRBV11-3,.,TRBJ2-7,ASSPFSSYEQY
TRBV9,.,TRBJ2-1,ASSIHRQGRGRSYNEQF
TRBV7-9,TRBD1,TRBJ2-5,ASSSHRGRRGQETQY
TRBV7-2,.,TRBJ1-6,ASSSFGQNSPLH
TRBV10-3,.,TRBJ1-1,AISDAGPSFTEAF
TRBV6-5,TRBD1,TRBJ1-1,ASISTGGRTEAF
TRBV30,TRBD1,TRBJ2-2,AWSVQGVTGELF
TRBV18,.,TRBJ2-7,ASSQGPTYEQY
TRBV5-1,.,TRBJ2-4,ASSLAREQNIQY
TRBV18,TRBD2,TRBJ2-1,ASSTLGTSGSEQF
TRBV11-2,TRBD1,TRBJ1-1,ASSLTGLVTEAF
TRBV2,.,TRBJ1-5,ASKRAQNSNQPQH
TRBV11-2,.,TRBJ1-2,ASSLAFDPAYGYT
TRBV7-2,.,TRBJ1-1,ASTLGGRTEAF
TRBV10-3,TRBD1,TRBJ1-2,ASSEVLWDRLYGYT
TRBV5-1,.,TRBJ2-7,ASSPDGGAGYEQY
TRBV2,.,TRBJ2-3,ASKTASTDTQY
TRBV10-3,.,TRBJ1-5,AISESAGNQPQH
TRBV5-1,TRBD2,TRBJ2-5,ASSTRLAGGWETQY
TRBV5-6,.,TRBJ1-1,ASSLFARENTEAF
TRBV6-6,.,TRBJ1-2,ASSLFTPGYGYT
TRBV9,TRBD1,TRBJ2-3,ASSRQTGVVADTQY
TRBV7-6,TRBD2,TRBJ2-3,ASSLPRVGGDRTDTQY
TRBV21-1,.,TRBJ2-3,ASSKDGAGVGDTQY